A selection of T cell receptor beta chains follows, all from one sample in a study of PD-1 blockade in classical Hodgkin lymphoma. Measured with immunoSEQ multiplex PCR; TCRdb has only the in-frame clones, and not every one. The sample yields about 25,000 clones, 94% seen once. The sample taken for sequencing was peripheral blood mononuclear cells (PBMCs). These receptors all stem from a human donor with classical Hodgkin lymphoma. Each CDR3 is given with its conserved first and last residue. A D gene is named only where the DNA matches it firmly. The size entry is marked missing in some rows and otherwise reads once, few, many or a size class.

CDR3: CASSLSTGGGGSPLHF
DNA: TGTGCCAGCAGTTTGTCCACAGGGGGAGGTGGTTCACCCCTCCACTTT
J: TRBJ1-6
V: TRBV28
size: once
D: TRBD1

CDR3: CASSRTGVDTQYF
DNA: TGTGCCAGCAGCCGCACAGGGGTAGATACGCAGTATTTT
J: TRBJ2-3
V: TRBV7-9
size: -
D: TRBD1

CDR3: CATSRGGGSTDTQYF
DNA: TGTGCCACCAGCAGAGGCGGGGGAAGCACAGATACGCAGTATTTT
J: TRBJ2-3
V: TRBV15
size: -
D: TRBD2

CDR3: CASSSPNTEAFF
DNA: TGTGCCAGCAGTTCCCCGAACACTGAAGCTTTCTTT
J: TRBJ1-1
V: TRBV2
size: -
D: -

CDR3: CASSLGVGEQYF
DNA: TGTGCCAGCAGCTTAGGAGTTGGGGAGCAGTACTTC
J: TRBJ2-7
V: TRBV11-2
size: -
D: -

CDR3: CASSPQRVALYEQYF
DNA: TGTGCCAGCAGCCCGCAGAGGGTAGCTCTCTACGAGCAGTACTTC
J: TRBJ2-7
V: TRBV6-5
size: -
D: -

CDR3: CASSASTESGYQETQYF
DNA: TGTGCCAGCAGTGCTAGCACCGAATCAGGGTACCAAGAGACCCAGTACTTC
J: TRBJ2-5
V: TRBV6-1
size: once
D: -

CDR3: CASSDAGGEQYF
DNA: TGTGCCAGCAGCGATGCGGGGGGTGAGCAGTACTTC
J: TRBJ2-7
V: TRBV7-9
size: -
D: TRBD2

CDR3: CASSYGTGNNEQFF
DNA: TGCGCCAGCAGCTACGGGACAGGGAATAATGAGCAGTTCTTC
J: TRBJ2-1
V: TRBV5-1
size: once
D: TRBD1

CDR3: CARTGDSNSPLHF
DNA: TGTGCTCGGACAGGGGACAGTAATTCACCCCTCCACTTT
J: TRBJ1-6
V: TRBV30
size: once
D: TRBD1

CDR3: CASSETGVNTEAFF
DNA: TGTGCCAGCAGTGAGACAGGGGTGAACACTGAAGCTTTCTTT
J: TRBJ1-1
V: TRBV6-4
size: -
D: TRBD1

CDR3: CASSASGGGGETQYF
DNA: TGCGCCAGCAGCGCCAGTGGCGGGGGCGGGGAGACCCAGTACTTC
J: TRBJ2-5
V: TRBV5-1
size: -
D: -

CDR3: CSVELQGATYEQYF
DNA: TGCAGCGTTGAACTTCAGGGGGCCACCTACGAGCAGTACTTC
J: TRBJ2-7
V: TRBV29-1
size: -
D: TRBD1

CDR3: CASSLTSGTYNEQFF
DNA: TGTGCCAGCAGCTTGACTAGCGGGACTTACAATGAGCAGTTCTTC
J: TRBJ2-1
V: TRBV11-3
size: -
D: TRBD2

CDR3: CASSFLGTNTGELFF
DNA: TGTGCCAGCAGCTTTCTCGGGACGAACACCGGGGAGCTGTTTTTT
J: TRBJ2-2
V: TRBV11-3
size: -
D: -

CDR3: CASSLRARGNTIYF
DNA: TGTGCCAGCAGTTTGCGGGCCCGAGGAAACACCATATATTTT
J: TRBJ1-3
V: TRBV27
size: once
D: -

CDR3: CASSLAGGATEQYF
DNA: TGTGCCAGCAGCTTAGCGGGAGGGGCAACCGAGCAGTACTTC
J: TRBJ2-7
V: TRBV7-2
size: -
D: TRBD2

CDR3: CASSPAPYGYTF
DNA: TGTGCCAGCAGCCCGGCTCCCTATGGCTACACCTTC
J: TRBJ1-2
V: TRBV7-2
size: -
D: -

CDR3: CASSEVSTGELFF
DNA: TGTGCCAGCAGTGAGGTCTCCACCGGGGAGCTGTTTTTT
J: TRBJ2-2
V: TRBV2
size: -
D: -

CDR3: CASSLGGDRHTGELFF
DNA: TGTGCCAGCAGCCTAGGTGGGGACAGACACACCGGGGAGCTGTTTTTT
J: TRBJ2-2
V: TRBV9
size: -
D: TRBD1

CDR3: CASSLWAGDTDTQYF
DNA: TGTGCCAGCAGTTTATGGGCGGGGGACACAGATACGCAGTATTTT
J: TRBJ2-3
V: TRBV28
size: -
D: TRBD2

CDR3: CASSLGWQGKDTQYF
DNA: TGTGCCAGCAGTTTAGGTTGGCAGGGGAAAGATACGCAGTATTTT
J: TRBJ2-3
V: TRBV27
size: -
D: -

CDR3: CASSVAGEQFF
DNA: TGTGCCAGCAGCGTAGCGGGAGAGCAGTTCTTC
J: TRBJ2-1
V: TRBV9
size: -
D: -

CDR3: CASSLVEAGTLYGYTF
DNA: TGTGCCAGCAGCTTGGTGGAGGCGGGGACCCTTTATGGCTACACCTTC
J: TRBJ1-2
V: TRBV5-5
size: -
D: -